These 23 T cell receptor beta chains originate from one sample sequenced in a study of regulatory T cells. Overall study findings and caveats: Hydrophobic residues at CDR3 positions 6 and 7 were enriched in conventional CD4+ T cells of CD3G-deficient patients.

No antigen is known for these receptors. The PCR used 52 TRBV and 13 TRBJ primers. Measured with immunoSEQ multiplex PCR; TCRdb has only the in-frame clones, and not every one. The table records some 31,000 clones, more than 85% of them present only once. Sequenced sample: conventional CD4+ T cells sorted from blood. The receptors were sampled from a child aged 2 to 10 with CD3G deficiency.

The gene calls are TRBV27 and TRBJ2-3; TRBD2 aligns across 13 bases. The CDR3 contains 19 residues. Trimming at V came to 3 bases and at J to 6 bases, leaving 15 bases not matched to a gene. Germline V lookup: CDR1 MNHEY, CDR2 SMNVEV (reference sequence). CDR3 DNA: TGTGCCAGCAGTTTTTTCCATAGACTAGCGGGAGGCCCTCCGGATACGCAGTATTTT. Residues: CASSFFHRLAGGPPDTQYF.

This clone has just one count. The rearrangement uses TRBV7-9 and TRBJ2-3; D possibly matches TRBD1 or TRBD2 (6 bases each). Germline V gives CDR1 SEHNR, CDR2 FQNEAQ (reference sequence). V dropped 2 bases and J dropped 4 bases, with 13 bases sitting between them. The CDR3 has 15 residues. CDR3 bases: TGTGCCAGCAGCTTATATGGGGGGCCGCCAGATACGCAGTATTTT. Protein product: CASSLYGGPPDTQYF.

The chain joins TRBV5-1 to TRBJ2-1; unclear D gene. The CDR3 spans 15 residues. The germline V gene has CDR1 SGHRS and CDR2 YFSETQ. Trimming left V 2 bases short and J 8 bases short, with 17 bases between. In nucleotides, the CDR3 is TGCGCCAGCAGCTTAACCGGAGCTACAAGGGATGAGCAGTTCTTC. This translates into CASSLTGATRDEQFF.

The chain has TRBV5-1 and TRBJ2-3; D is perhaps TRBD1 (5 bases). Germline CDR1 and CDR2: SGHRS and YFSETQ. This CDR3 comprises 15 residues. V was cut by 4 bases and J by 2 bases, with 14 bases left in between. CDR3 in amino acids: CASSRSDTLTDTQYF. The CDR3, as DNA: TGCGCCAGCAGCAGATCGGACACGCTCACAGATACGCAGTATTTT. Complete variable domain (other parts from reference TRBV5-1 and TRBJ2-3): KAGVTQTPRYLIKTRGQQVTLSCSPISGHRSVSWYQQTPGQGLQFLFEYFSETQRNKGNFPGRFSGRQFSNSRSEMNVSTLELGDSALYLCASSRSDTLTDTQYFGPGTRLTVL.

This chain links TRBV18 with TRBJ2-1; 8 bases agree with TRBD2. The germline gives CDR1 KGHSH, CDR2 LQKENI. V lost 2 bases to trimming and J lost 4 bases; unmatched junction nucleotides: 7. This CDR3 has 16 amino acids. The CDR3 region is CASSPFRGGTYNEQFF. The CDR3 nucleotides are TGTGCCAGCTCACCATTTCGCGGGGGGACATACAATGAGCAGTTCTTC.

The gene calls are TRBV28 and TRBJ2-7; TRBD2 might be the D (7 bases). The V gene's germline CDR1 is MDHEN and CDR2 SYDVKM. V was pared by 2 bases and J by 4 bases, with 12 bases between. The CDR3 has 14 residues. CDR3 region: CASSLGGGLYEQYF. In DNA, the CDR3 is TGTGCCAGCAGTTTAGGGGGGGGCCTTTACGAGCAGTACTTC.

The count of this clone is one. The chain employs TRBV19 and TRBJ2-1, with D possibly being TRBD2 (6 bases). The CDR3 spans 15 residues. Trimming took off 5 bases at V and 7 bases at J, with 18 bases between the two ends. Germline loops: CDR1 LNHDA, CDR2 SQIVND (reference sequence). The CDR3 sequence: CASSRTGDWWNEQFF. In DNA, the CDR3 is TGTGCCAGTAGTCGTACGGGGGATTGGTGGAATGAGCAGTTCTTC.

V gene TRBV18 combines with J gene TRBJ2-1, with D unresolved. Germline V lookup: CDR1 KGHSH, CDR2 LQKENI. The length of the CDR3 is 13 residues. Trimming removed 6 bases at V and 9 bases at J, with 15 bases between. The CDR3 DNA follows: TGTGCCAGCTCCCCCACAGAAATAGGTGAGCAGTTCTTC. Translating gives CASSPTEIGEQFF.

This clone was recorded once. The chain has TRBV18 and TRBJ1-2, with unresolved D. The CDR3 contains 13 residues. The V gene's germline CDR1 is KGHSH and CDR2 LQKENI. Between the trimmed V and J ends, which lost 0 bases and 0 bases, there was a span of 2 bases. As DNA, the CDR3 is TGTGCCAGCTCACCACCAACTAACTATGGCTACACCTTC. This encodes CASSPPTNYGYTF.

This clone was seen a few times. This chain joins TRBV10-3 and TRBJ2-7, with a weak D call TRBD1 (6 bases). The germline V gene has CDR1 ENHRY and CDR2 SYGVKD. V was shortened by 4 bases and J by 3 bases, with 7 bases between the two germline ends. The CDR3 runs to 12 residues. CDR3 loop: CAISGDNYEQYF. CDR3 DNA: TGTGCCATCAGTGGGGACAACTACGAGCAGTACTTC.

The chain links TRBV29-1 to TRBJ1-5, with D tentatively TRBD1 (6 bases). Germline lookup yields CDR1 SQVTM and CDR2 ANQGSEA. V lost 7 bases and J 3 bases, leaving 13 bases between the germline ends. The length of the CDR3 is 13 residues. CDR3 DNA sequence: TGCAGCGCCCGGGACAATTACAATCAGCCCCAGCATTTT. As protein: CSARDNYNQPQHF. Drawing the rest from reference TRBV29-1 and TRBJ1-5, the complete variable domain is SAVISQKPSRDICQRGTSLTIQCQVDSQVTMMFWYRQQPGQSLTLIATANQGSEATYESGFVIDKFPISRPNLTFSTLTVSNMSPEDSSIYLCSARDNYNQPQHFGDGTRLSIL.

The gene calls are TRBV2 and TRBJ1-2; D remains ambiguous. V was trimmed by 4 bases and J by 8 bases, leaving 14 bases between them. Germline V gene sequence: CDR1 SNHLY, CDR2 FYNNEI. There are 13 residues in the CDR3. CDR3 DNA sequence: TGTGCCAGCAGTGTTGGTGGGTCGTGGGGCTACACCTTC. This gives the protein CASSVGGSWGYTF.

The rearrangement links TRBV19 to TRBJ2-2, with unresolved D. The CDR3 runs 13 residues. V shed 3 bases and J shed 6 bases, with 8 bases lying between them. Germline V lookup: CDR1 LNHDA, CDR2 SQIVND (reference sequence). The CDR3 region is CASSIAKSGELFF. The CDR3 nucleotides are TGTGCCAGTAGTATTGCCAAGTCCGGGGAGCTGTTTTTT.

The rearrangement links TRBV7-9 to TRBJ2-7; D not resolved. CDR3 size: 12 residues. Trimming left V 5 bases short and J 3 bases short, with 8 bases between. CDR1 and CDR2 (germline): SEHNR, FQNEAQ (reference sequence). As DNA, the CDR3 is TGTGCCAGCAGCAAAAATGGCTACGAGCAGTACTTC. The encoded protein is CASSKNGYEQYF. The whole variable domain, remainder taken from reference TRBV7-9 and TRBJ2-7, is DTGVSQNPRHKITKRGQNVTFRCDPISEHNRLYWYRQTLGQGPEFLTYFQNEAQLEKSRLLSDRFSAERPKGSFSTLEIQRTEQGDSAMYLCASSKNGYEQYFGPGTRLTVT.

The chain recombines TRBV5-1 with TRBJ1-1, with D tentatively TRBD1 (6 bases). Trimming removed 4 bases at V and 3 bases at J, with 13 bases between. Germline CDR1 is SGHRS and CDR2 is YFSETQ. The CDR3 runs 14 residues. CDR3 DNA: TGCGCCAGCAGCGATCCGGGACACGACACTGAAGCTTTCTTT. Its protein is CASSDPGHDTEAFF. Full variable domain (outside the CDR3, taken from reference TRBV5-1 and TRBJ1-1): KAGVTQTPRYLIKTRGQQVTLSCSPISGHRSVSWYQQTPGQGLQFLFEYFSETQRNKGNFPGRFSGRQFSNSRSEMNVSTLELGDSALYLCASSDPGHDTEAFFGQGTRLTVV.

This rearrangement joins TRBV10-3 to TRBJ2-2; 7 bases are shared with TRBD1. The CDR3 runs 15 residues. V shed 3 bases and J 6 bases; nucleotides not matched to a gene: 7. Germline-derived CDR1 and CDR2 are ENHRY and SYGVKD. The CDR3 nucleotides are TGTGCCATCAGTGATCCCCGACAGGGCCCCGGGGAGCTGTTTTTT. Its protein is CAISDPRQGPGELFF.

The chain combines TRBV18 with TRBJ2-1, with unresolved D. The CDR3 runs 13 residues. Germline V gives CDR1 KGHSH, CDR2 LQKENI. V was clipped by 0 bases and J by 11 bases, with 11 bases between them. The chain's CDR3 is CASSPPIGRQQFF. DNA of the CDR3: TGTGCCAGCTCACCACCGATCGGACGACAGCAGTTCTTC.

The gene calls are TRBV7-8 and TRBJ2-7; 9 positions match TRBD2. The CDR3 length is 16 residues. Germline V CDR1 and CDR2: SGHVS, FQNEAQ. Trimming cost V 6 bases and J 5 bases; bases outside gene matches: 14. CDR3 nucleotides: TGTGCCAGCAGTTTCCAACCGGGACTAGCATTCAACGAGCAGTACTTC. Residues: CASSFQPGLAFNEQYF.

The chain is built from TRBV27 and TRBJ2-1; 7 nucleotides agree with TRBD2. Trimming took 8 bases from V and 4 from J; bases not matched to a gene: 2. The CDR3 is 12 residues long. Germline CDR1 reads MNHEY; CDR2 reads SMNVEV (reference sequence). For the CDR3, the DNA is TGTGCCAGCGGGAGGGTATACAATGAGCAGTTCTTC. Translating it yields CASGRVYNEQFF.

The chain uses TRBV28 and TRBJ1-2; 8 nucleotides agree with TRBD1. After removal of 4 bases from V and 5 bases from J, the junction contained 3 bases not matched to a gene. The CDR3 runs to 13 residues. CDR1 and CDR2 (germline): MDHEN, SYDVKM. The CDR3 sequence is CASSSGGAYGYTF. The CDR3 bases are TGTGCCAGCAGTTCAGGGGGCGCGTATGGCTACACCTTC.

The J gene is TRBJ2-1, the V gene TRBV19; 9 positions match TRBD2. V dropped 7 bases and J dropped 7; count of bases not matched to a gene: 5. The CDR3 contains 13 residues. Germline loops: CDR1 LNHDA, CDR2 SQIVND (reference sequence). CDR3 loop: CASIASGTNEQFF. For the CDR3, the DNA is TGTGCCAGTATAGCTAGCGGGACGAATGAGCAGTTCTTC.

This clone was counted a single time. The chain is built from TRBV28 and TRBJ2-7; 11 nucleotides agree with TRBD1. The trim removed 4 bases at V and 4 bases at J, leaving 9 bases unmatched. Germline CDR1 is MDHEN and CDR2 is SYDVKM. The length of the CDR3 is 16 residues. CDR3 DNA sequence: TGTGCCAGCAGTTCCGCGGGACAGGGGGGGATGTACGAGCAGTACTTC. It is translated as CASSSAGQGGMYEQYF.

The V gene is TRBV6-6, the J gene TRBJ2-5; D perhaps matches TRBD2 (6 bases). Germline CDR1 and CDR2: MNHNY and SVGAGI (reference sequence). V shed 2 bases and J shed 4 bases, with 11 bases lying between them. CDR3 length equals 14 residues. CDR3 nucleotide sequence: TGTGCCAGCAGTTACGCGGGACCGTTAGAGACCCAGTACTTC. This gives the protein CASSYAGPLETQYF.